Following are 30 T cell receptor beta chains from one sample sequenced in a study of metastatic and nonmetastatic thyroid tumors. No treatment had been given to any patient before thyroid surgery. TCRdb reanalyzed the PCR reads via MiXCR. The table shows about 38,000 clones, with over 40% occurring only once. The sequenced sample consisted of tumor tissue. All receptors derive from a male donor with papillary thyroid cancer or a benign thyroid nodule (not recorded which). Some clones in this sample may be carry-over from other donors' samples.

This clone was seen more than once but under ten times. V gene TRBV28 combines with J gene TRBJ1-1; weak D call: TRBD1 (6 bases). Germline CDR1 reads MDHEN; CDR2 reads SYDVKM. The CDR3 is 17 residues long. V was cut by 0 bases and J by 1 base, with 15 bases left in between. The CDR3 bases are TGTGCCAGCAGTTTATGGAAGGGGGGGGGACAGAACACTGAAGCTTTCTTT. The encoded protein is CASSLWKGGGQNTEAFF.

The chain couples TRBV18 to TRBJ1-2, with D maybe TRBD1 (6 bases). Germline loops: CDR1 KGHSH, CDR2 LQKENI. The V gene lost 2 bases and the J gene lost 0 bases, with 19 bases spanning the gap. CDR3 length equals 18 residues. Here the CDR3 reads CASSPRLTDRIPNYGYTF. The CDR3 coding sequence is TGTGCCAGCTCACCAAGGCTGACCGACAGGATCCCTAACTATGGCTACACCTTC. The full variable domain, completed using reference TRBV18 and TRBJ1-2, is NAGVMQNPRHLVRRRGQEARLRCSPMKGHSHVYWYRQLPEEGLKFMVYLQKENIIDESGMPKERFSAEFPKEGPSILRIQQVVRGDSAAYFCASSPRLTDRIPNYGYTFGSGTRLTVV.

Points on this clone: One end of the junction varies from germline; a read error may be responsible. The rearrangement joins TRBV18 to TRBJ1-5; maybe TRBD1 (6 bases). The CDR3 sequence is 16 residues long. CDR1 is KGHSH and CDR2 is LQKENI in the germline V gene. DNA for the CDR3: TGTGCCAGCTCCCCTACCACGTCCGGGGGCAAGCAGCCCCAGCATTTT. It is translated as CASSPTTSGGKQPQHF.

The gene calls are TRBV19 and TRBJ2-6; D call uncertain. V lost 5 bases to trimming and J lost 4 bases, with 15 bases between them. The germline CDR1 and CDR2 sequences are LNHDA and SQIVND (reference sequence). The CDR3 covers 16 residues. DNA for the CDR3: TGTGCCAGTAGTGTGGGGTGGTCCACGGGGGCCAACGTCCTGACTTTC. Amino acid sequence: CASSVGWSTGANVLTF.

The genes are TRBV24-1 and TRBJ1-2, with unresolved D. V shed 4 bases and J shed 7 bases, with 6 bases lying between them. Germline V lookup: CDR1 KGHDR, CDR2 SFDVKD. The CDR3 sequence is 11 residues long. CDR3 residues: CATSDPGGYTF. CDR3 sequence (DNA): TGTGCCACCAGTGACCCCGGTGGCTACACCTTC.

This clone came up once. The chain uses TRBV18 and TRBJ2-1, with D possibly being TRBD1 (5 bases). Looked up from germline, CDR1 is KGHSH and CDR2 is LQKENI. Deletions cut 2 bases from V and 0 bases from J, with 8 bases between. CDR3 size: 15 residues. The CDR3 sequence is CASSPGQGSYNEQFF. CDR3 bases: TGTGCCAGCTCACCAGGGCAGGGCTCCTACAATGAGCAGTTCTTC.

The chain employs TRBV20-1 and TRBJ2-1, with 9 bases matching TRBD1. Trimming at V came to 6 bases and at J to 7 bases, leaving 13 bases not matched to a gene. Germline assignment: CDR1 DFQATT and CDR2 SNEGSKA (reference sequence). CDR3 length equals 15 residues. The CDR3 region is CSALQDTGGGNEQFF. The CDR3 nucleotides read TGCAGTGCCCTACAGGATACAGGGGGCGGGAATGAGCAGTTCTTC.

V and J are TRBV5-4 and TRBJ2-1; 9 bases are shared with TRBD2. Germline CDR1 and CDR2: SGHNT and YYREEE (reference sequence). CDR3 size: 19 residues. Unmatched junction bases numbered 13, after V lost 1 base and J lost 2 bases. This CDR3 is CASSLTAGGRFRAYNEQFF. CDR3 nucleotide sequence: TGTGCCAGCAGCTTGACAGCGGGAGGTAGGTTTCGAGCCTACAATGAGCAGTTCTTC. The full variable domain, completed using reference TRBV5-4 and TRBJ2-1, is ETGVTQSPTHLIKTRGQQVTLRCSSQSGHNTVSWYQQALGQGPQFIFQYYREEENGRGNFPPRFSGLQFPNYSSELNVNALELDDSALYLCASSLTAGGRFRAYNEQFFGPGTRLTVL.

V is TRBV4-3 and J is TRBJ2-7; D unresolved. Trimming took off 4 bases at V and 0 bases at J, with 13 bases between the two ends. Germline V gene lookup returns CDR1 LGHNA and CDR2 YSLEER. The CDR3 has 15 amino acids. The CDR3 is CASSLETSSSYEQYF. As DNA, the CDR3 is TGCGCCAGCAGCCTAGAGACATCCAGCTCCTACGAGCAGTACTTC.

V is TRBV5-1 and J is TRBJ2-1, with 10 bases identical to TRBD2. Germline V lookup: CDR1 SGHRS, CDR2 YFSETQ. Trimming cost V 4 bases and J 8 bases; bases outside gene matches: 9. The CDR3 extends over 15 amino acids. This CDR3 reads CASSIGLADGDEQFF. The DNA of the CDR3 is TGCGCCAGCAGCATTGGACTAGCGGATGGTGATGAGCAGTTCTTC.

The rearrangement uses TRBV6-1 and TRBJ2-6; D may correspond to TRBD1 or TRBD2 (5 bases each). The CDR3 covers 13 residues. Per the germline V gene, CDR1 is MNHNS and CDR2 is SASEGT. V shed 10 bases and J shed 2 bases, with 9 bases lying between them. CDR3 amino acids: CATRETGANVLTF. The CDR3 bases are TGTGCCACCAGGGAGACTGGGGCCAACGTCCTGACTTTC.

The chain combines TRBV11-2 with TRBJ2-7, with a weak D call TRBD1 (5 bases). Germline CDR1 and CDR2: SGHAT and FQNNGV. The CDR3 sequence is 12 residues long. Trimming left V 2 bases short and J 3 bases short, with 5 bases between. The CDR3, as DNA: TGTGCCAGCAGCTTAACAGGCTACGAGCAGTACTTC. Protein: CASSLTGYEQYF.

The chain joins TRBV6-4 to TRBJ2-2; 8 bases fit TRBD2. Germline assignment: CDR1 MRHNA and CDR2 SNTAGT. The CDR3 contains 14 residues. With V trimmed by 3 bases and J by 3 bases, 0 bases remained unmatched. The CDR3 spells CASSEGLDTGELFF. In DNA, the CDR3 is TGTGCCAGCAGTGAGGGACTAGACACCGGGGAGCTGTTTTTT.

This clone occurred a few times. The rearrangement links TRBV12-3 or TRBV12-4 to TRBJ1-5; 9 bases are a match to TRBD1. V lost 8 bases, J lost 6 bases, and 5 bases stayed unmatched. This CDR3 is 13 amino acids long. CDR3 coding DNA: TGTGCCAGCCGGGACAGGGAGATTCAGCCCCAGCATTTT. As protein: CASRDREIQPQHF.

V is TRBV5-5 and J is TRBJ1-1; D ambiguous. Trimming left V 5 bases short and J 0 bases short, with 8 bases between. The germline V gene has CDR1 SGHKS and CDR2 YYEKEE (reference sequence). CDR3 length: 13 amino acids. DNA of the CDR3: TGTGCCAGCAGAGGAAACGTGAACACTGAAGCTTTCTTT. Protein product: CASRGNVNTEAFF.

The chain has TRBV18 and TRBJ1-2; 9 bases line up with TRBD1. The length of the CDR3 is 13 residues. The V segment lost 1 base and the J segment 6 bases; nucleotides outside the gene matches: 0. From germline, CDR1 is KGHSH and CDR2 LQKENI. CDR3 residues: CASSPRQGDGYTF. CDR3 nucleotide sequence: TGTGCCAGCTCACCACGACAGGGGGATGGCTACACCTTC.

The sample holds a few counts of this clone. The V and J genes are TRBV10-3 and TRBJ2-7, with D maybe TRBD2 (5 bases). Trimming took off 0 bases at V and 1 base at J, with 10 bases between the two ends. The germline gives CDR1 ENHRY, CDR2 SYGVKD. This CDR3 contains 15 residues. The CDR3, as DNA: TGTGCCATCAGTGAGTCCGGGGAAGGGTCCTACGAGCAGTACTTC. It yields the protein CAISESGEGSYEQYF.

The V call is TRBV11-1, the J call TRBJ2-1; D not resolved. Germline lookup yields CDR1 SGHAT and CDR2 FQDESV (reference sequence). The CDR3 sequence is 15 residues long. Trimming shortened V by 6 bases and J by 0 bases, and 12 bases separated the two germline ends. This CDR3 reads CASSRSRASYNEQFF. CDR3 DNA sequence: TGTGCCAGCAGTCGGTCTAGGGCCTCCTACAATGAGCAGTTCTTC.

The chain couples TRBV13 to TRBJ2-7, with 9 bases aligning to TRBD1. The CDR3 length is 13 residues. Germline-derived CDR1 and CDR2 are PRHDT and FYEKMQ (reference sequence). Trimming removed 7 bases from V and 9 bases from J; junction bases left unmatched: 10. CDR3 protein: CASTRDRADVQYF. The CDR3 DNA reads as TGTGCCAGCACCCGGGACAGGGCAGATGTGCAGTACTTC.

V and J are TRBV20-1 and TRBJ2-1; D is ambiguous. Germline loops: CDR1 DFQATT, CDR2 SNEGSKA (reference sequence). The germline V and J ends were trimmed by 5 bases and 4 bases, with 18 bases remaining between them. This CDR3 has 15 residues. Here the CDR3 reads CSAWRFTEFYNEQFF. The DNA for the CDR3 is TGCAGTGCTTGGCGGTTTACTGAGTTTTACAATGAGCAGTTCTTC.

The CDR3 bases are TGTGCCAGCAGCTTCTCGGGACAGGGGATTTCACCCCTCCACTTT. Its protein is CASSFSGQGISPLHF. V and J are TRBV7-3 and TRBJ1-6; 10 bases match TRBD1. V trimming: 3 bases; J trimming: 9 bases; junction bases outside the gene matches: 5. Germline V lookup: CDR1 SGHTA, CDR2 FQGTGA. CDR3 length: 15 residues.

This clone has only a few counts. The CDR3 spells CASQGGRTYEQYF. CDR3 bases: TGTGCCAGCCAGGGAGGCAGGACCTACGAGCAGTACTTC. The rearrangement joins TRBV6-1 to TRBJ2-7; a weak D match, TRBD2 (6 bases). The V and J ends lost 8 bases and 2 bases respectively, with 13 bases between them. CDR3 size: 13 residues. Germline V gene lookup returns CDR1 MNHNS and CDR2 SASEGT.

The chain combines TRBV11-3 with TRBJ2-7; D may be TRBD2 (7 bases). The V gene's germline CDR1 is SGHNT and CDR2 YENEEA. The length of the CDR3 is 14 residues. The V gene lost 5 bases and the J gene lost 3 bases, with 14 bases spanning the gap. The CDR3 spells CASSRGGAIYEQYF. CDR3 bases: TGTGCCAGCAGCCGAGGGGGGGCAATCTACGAGCAGTACTTC.

V is TRBV5-1 and J is TRBJ2-2, with 7 bases identical to TRBD2. Germline CDR1 and CDR2: SGHRS and YFSETQ. The CDR3 totals 15 residues. Trimming took 3 bases from V and 1 from J; bases not matched to a gene: 3. Written as DNA, the CDR3 is TGCGCCAGCAGCTCGACTAGCTGGAACACCGGGGAGCTGTTTTTT. It is translated as CASSSTSWNTGELFF.

Of note for this clone: The conserved closing phenylalanine or tryptophan is absent in this CDR3, likely reflecting a read error. This rearrangement joins TRBV4-2 to TRBJ1-6; no clear D. Germline CDR1 and CDR2: LGHNA and YNFKEQ. The CDR3 extends over 15 amino acids. V lost 6 bases to trimming and J lost 1 base, with 10 bases between them. CDR3 sequence (DNA): TGTGCCAGCAGGTCGGGGAGTTCCTATAATTCACCCCTCCACTCT. Translated: CASRSGSSYNSPLHS.

This rearrangement joins TRBV5-1 to TRBJ2-7; possibly TRBD1 or TRBD2 for D (5 bases each). CDR1 is SGHRS and CDR2 is YFSETQ in the germline V gene. Deletions cut 4 bases from V and 2 bases from J, with 13 bases between. The CDR3 contains 14 residues. The DNA for the CDR3 is TGCGCCAGCAGCCTACGGGGACCAACCTACGAGCAGTACTTC. This translates into CASSLRGPTYEQYF.

The V and J genes are TRBV5-1 and TRBJ2-3; D is uncertain. CDR3 length: 14 residues. Per germline, CDR1 SGHRS and CDR2 YFSETQ. Trimming removed 0 bases from V and 3 bases from J, with 8 bases in between. The CDR3 region is CASSLESSTDTQYF. The CDR3 DNA reads TGCGCCAGCAGCTTGGAGTCCAGTACAGATACGCAGTATTTT.

The CDR3 spells CASSQRKYEQYF. DNA for the CDR3: TGTGCCAGCAGCCAAAGGAAATACGAGCAGTACTTC. The J gene is TRBJ2-7, the V gene TRBV3-1; D ambiguous. CDR3 length: 12 amino acids. V dropped 2 bases and J dropped 4 bases, with 6 bases sitting between them. Germline loops: CDR1 LGHDT, CDR2 YNNKEL (reference sequence).

This chain connects TRBV18 to TRBJ2-2; 9 positions match TRBD1. After removal of 4 bases from V and 5 bases from J, the junction contained 11 bases not matched to a gene. The CDR3 length is 17 residues. Germline V gene data show CDR1 as KGHSH and CDR2 as LQKENI. The CDR3 here is CASSLNSGTGRTGELFF. The DNA of the CDR3 is TGTGCCAGCTCACTTAATTCCGGGACAGGGCGGACCGGGGAGCTGTTTTTT.

CDR3: CSARDQGREFGRYTEAFF. For the CDR3, the DNA is TGCAGTGCTAGAGATCAAGGGAGGGAATTCGGTCGTTACACTGAAGCTTTCTTT. This sequence joins TRBV20-1 and TRBJ1-1; D call uncertain. Trimming took off 0 bases at V and 3 bases at J, with 23 bases between the two ends. The CDR3 has 18 amino acids. CDR1 DFQATT and CDR2 SNEGSKA come from the germline V gene (reference sequence).